Each of the 26 T cell receptor beta chains below was sequenced from the same sample in a study of blood T cell repertoires in COVID-19. Profiled with immunoSEQ multiplex PCR; TCRdb holds only in-frame clones, not every one. The table has 100,000 to 120,000 clones, more than 80% seen once. The specimen sequenced was peripheral blood. Receptors were obtained from a woman between 40 and 55 years old with acute or convalescent COVID-19.

This chain joins TRBV5-4 and TRBJ2-5; 8 bases align to TRBD2. Germline trimming cut 0 bases from V and 5 bases from J; bases unmatched to any gene: 6. Per germline, CDR1 SGHNT and CDR2 YYREEE (reference sequence). The length of the CDR3 is 15 residues. CDR3 in amino acids: CASSLDPGGRETQYF. DNA of the CDR3: TGTGCCAGCAGCTTGGATCCGGGGGGGAGGGAGACCCAGTACTTC.

The J gene is TRBJ2-7, the V gene TRBV6-6; 7 bases are a match to TRBD1. CDR1 and CDR2 from the germline V gene are MNHNY and SVGAGI (reference sequence). The V and J ends lost 6 bases and 1 base, in that order; junction bases with no gene match: 6. The CDR3 runs to 14 residues. The CDR3 sequence is CASSLRQGSYEQYF. In DNA form, the CDR3 reads TGTGCCAGCAGCCTAAGACAGGGATCCTACGAGCAGTACTTC.

CDR3 in DNA: TGCGCCAGCAGCCCGGGACGACAGGTTGCATCTAATGAAAAACTGTTTTTT. This encodes CASSPGRQVASNEKLFF. The V gene is TRBV5-1, the J gene TRBJ1-4; D is possibly TRBD1 (6 bases). The CDR3 length is 17 residues. The V and J ends lost 4 bases and 3 bases respectively, with 19 bases between them. Germline V gene lookup returns CDR1 SGHRS and CDR2 YFSETQ.

This chain uses TRBV7-8 with TRBJ2-1; D gene ambiguous. The CDR3 spans 18 residues. CDR1 is SGHVS and CDR2 is FQNEAQ in the germline V gene. Trimming shortened V by 2 bases and J by 0 bases, and 17 bases separated the two germline ends. The DNA for the CDR3 is TGTGCCAGCAGCTTACAGGTTTCTTCTCCAAGCTCCTACAATGAGCAGTTCTTC. This codes for CASSLQVSSPSSYNEQFF.

The table lists this clone with a few counts. The gene calls are TRBV7-2 and TRBJ1-3; 7 bases are shared with TRBD1. The germline V gene encodes CDR1 SGHTA and CDR2 FQGNSA. The CDR3 runs to 15 residues. The V gene end was trimmed by 5 bases and the J gene end by 4 bases; junction bases not matched to a gene: 8. CDR3 bases: TGTGCCAGCAGCCCGCTACAGGGGTTCGGAAACACCATATATTTT. It is translated as CASSPLQGFGNTIYF.

This clone was seen more than once but under ten times. DNA for the CDR3: TGTGCCAGCAGAAGACAGAGGGGGCACACTGAAGCTTTCTTT. As protein: CASRRQRGHTEAFF. The rearrangement links TRBV6-6 to TRBJ1-1; 7 bases are shared with TRBD1. Per the germline V gene, CDR1 is MNHNY and CDR2 is SVGAGI (reference sequence). V shed 6 bases, J shed 3 bases, and the junction held 7 bases outside the gene matches. CDR3 length: 14 residues.

This clone was seen a single time. The chain combines TRBV9 with TRBJ1-2, with 9 nucleotides matching TRBD1. CDR1 is SGDLS and CDR2 is YYNGEE in the germline V gene. V dropped 3 bases and J dropped 7; count of bases not matched to a gene: 10. The CDR3 length is 15 residues. The CDR3 reads CASSEWGQGSSGYTF. In nucleotides, the CDR3 is TGTGCCAGCAGCGAGTGGGGACAGGGAAGCTCTGGCTACACCTTC.

This clone appeared a single time. The rearrangement links TRBV2 to TRBJ1-3, with a possible D match to TRBD1 (6 bases). In germline, CDR1 is SNHLY, CDR2 FYNNEI. The CDR3 sequence is 14 residues long. V was shortened by 10 bases and J by 1 base, with 14 bases between the two germline ends. CDR3 amino acids: CATRTDLSGNTIYF. The CDR3, as DNA: TGTGCCACCAGGACAGACCTATCTGGAAACACCATATATTTT.

The V gene is TRBV12-3 or TRBV12-4, the J gene TRBJ1-3; D gene uncertain. V dropped 2 bases and J dropped 10 bases, with 9 bases sitting between them. The CDR3 runs to 12 residues. The CDR3 loop reads CASSLIPGTIYF. The CDR3, as DNA: TGTGCCAGCAGTTTAATCCCCGGGACCATATATTTT.

This sequence joins TRBV5-1 and TRBJ1-2; D is unclear. The CDR3 covers 15 residues. The ends were cut back, 0 bases at V and 1 base at J, with 10 bases in the middle. CDR1 SGHRS and CDR2 YFSETQ come from the germline V gene. This chain's CDR3 is CASSLVLGSNYGYTF. CDR3 in DNA: TGCGCCAGCAGCTTGGTTTTGGGCAGTAACTATGGCTACACCTTC. The full variable domain, its missing parts supplied by reference TRBV5-1 and TRBJ1-2, is KAGVTQTPRYLIKTRGQQVTLSCSPISGHRSVSWYQQTPGQGLQFLFEYFSETQRNKGNFPGRFSGRQFSNSRSEMNVSTLELGDSALYLCASSLVLGSNYGYTFGSGTRLTVV.

The rearrangement joins TRBV6-4 to TRBJ2-3, with 12 nucleotides matching TRBD2. The CDR3 has 14 residues. J lost 8 bases, V lost 4 bases, and 4 bases had no gene match. The V gene's germline CDR1 is MRHNA and CDR2 SNTAGT. The CDR3 sequence is CASSGLAGVGTQYF. As DNA, the CDR3 is TGTGCCAGCAGTGGACTAGCGGGGGTGGGTACGCAGTATTTT.

The V and J genes are TRBV2 and TRBJ2-2; 7 positions agree with TRBD1. The V segment lost 1 base and the J segment 2 bases; nucleotides outside the gene matches: 1. Germline V lookup: CDR1 SNHLY, CDR2 FYNNEI. The CDR3 totals 15 residues. This CDR3 is CASSEDRGNTGELFF. The CDR3 bases are TGTGCCAGCAGTGAAGACAGGGGTAACACCGGGGAGCTGTTTTTT.

The chain combines TRBV5-1 with TRBJ1-4; D perhaps matches TRBD1 (6 bases). The germline gives CDR1 SGHRS, CDR2 YFSETQ. The V end lost 4 bases, the J end lost 6 bases, and 13 bases lay between the germline ends. This CDR3 region has 14 residues. Written as DNA, the CDR3 is TGCGCCAGCAGCGATCGGGGGGCTGATGAAAAACTGTTTTTT. This encodes CASSDRGADEKLFF.

The chain is built from TRBV9 and TRBJ1-5; TRBD1 might be the D (6 bases). Between the trimmed V and J ends, which lost 3 bases and 5 bases, there was a span of 12 bases. The CDR3 runs 14 residues. Germline V gene data show CDR1 as SGDLS and CDR2 as YYNGEE. The CDR3 coding sequence is TGTGCCAGCAGCGCCACGGACAGACATCAGCCCCAGCATTTT. This sequence encodes CASSATDRHQPQHF.

The rearrangement uses TRBV20-1 and TRBJ1-1, with 8 bases fitting TRBD1. J was trimmed by 10 bases and V by 6 bases; bases with no gene match: 7. Germline V gene lookup returns CDR1 DFQATT and CDR2 SNEGSKA (reference sequence). This CDR3 comprises 11 residues. The CDR3 DNA reads as TGCAGTGCCGCAGGGGGCGGAGGAGCTTTCTTT. As protein: CSAAGGGGAFF.

J is TRBJ1-5 and V is TRBV28; tentatively, D is TRBD1 (5 bases). This CDR3 is built from 14 residues. V lost 4 bases, J lost 0 bases, and 7 bases lay in between. Germline values: CDR1 MDHEN, CDR2 SYDVKM. The CDR3 spells CASSSTVSNQPQHF. For the CDR3, the DNA is TGTGCCAGCAGTTCGACAGTTAGCAATCAGCCCCAGCATTTT.

This rearrangement joins TRBV30 to TRBJ1-5; D is ambiguous. The CDR3 has 12 residues. Trimming cost V 5 bases and J 4 bases, with 9 bases left between them. CDR1 GTSNPN and CDR2 SVGIG come from the germline V gene (reference sequence). The CDR3 DNA reads as TGTGCCTGGGGACTGCTAAATCAGCCCCAGCATTTT. As protein: CAWGLLNQPQHF. Full variable domain (rest looked up from reference TRBV30 and TRBJ1-5): SQTIHQWPATLVQPVGSPLSLECTVEGTSNPNLYWYRQAAGRGLQLLFYSVGIGQISSEVPQNLSASRPQDRQFILSSKKLLLSDSGFYLCAWGLLNQPQHFGDGTRLSIL.

The chain couples TRBV19 to TRBJ1-5; D gene uncertain. Germline lookup yields CDR1 LNHDA and CDR2 SQIVND (reference sequence). Trimming stripped 5 bases from V and 4 bases from J, with 12 bases between. This CDR3 region has 14 residues. The CDR3 DNA sequence: TGTGCCAGTAGTTCATTCTTGGAGAATCAGCCCCAGCATTTT. Protein product: CASSSFLENQPQHF.

This rearrangement joins TRBV7-2 to TRBJ2-3; D not certain. Germline V gives CDR1 SGHTA, CDR2 FQGNSA. V lost 1 base to trimming and J lost 0 bases, with 5 bases between them. The CDR3 contains 14 residues. The chain's CDR3 is CASSLGASTDTQYF. CDR3 bases: TGTGCCAGCAGCTTAGGGGCCAGCACAGATACGCAGTATTTT.

This clone was counted between two and nine times. The CDR3 loop reads CASSPRVLTLHF. The CDR3 DNA is TGTGCCAGCAGTCCCAGGGTGCTCACCCTCCACTTT. The genes are TRBV2 and TRBJ1-6; perhaps TRBD1 as D (5 bases). This CDR3 is 12 amino acids long. The germline gives CDR1 SNHLY, CDR2 FYNNEI. The V and J ends lost 5 bases and 14 bases respectively, with 13 bases between them.

As DNA, the CDR3 is TGCGCCAGCAGCCTTTTCTGGACAGGGGACTATGGCTACACCTTC. This encodes CASSLFWTGDYGYTF. The rearrangement uses TRBV4-1 and TRBJ1-2, with 9 bases matching TRBD1. Losses at the gene ends were 4 bases for V and 3 bases for J; bases not matched to a gene: 6. The CDR3 covers 15 residues. Germline CDR1 and CDR2: MGHRA and YSYEKL.

The rearrangement uses TRBV2 and TRBJ1-6; TRBD1 aligns across 10 bases. The CDR3 length is 15 residues. The germline V gene has CDR1 SNHLY and CDR2 FYNNEI. J lost 7 bases, V lost 4 bases, and 4 bases had no gene match. The CDR3 DNA sequence: TGTGCCAGCAGTGGGGACAGGGGATCCAATTCACCCCTCCACTTT. Protein product: CASSGDRGSNSPLHF.

This chain joins TRBV5-6 and TRBJ2-5; D perhaps matches TRBD1 (5 bases). CDR1 SGHDT and CDR2 YYEEEE come from the germline V gene. The length of the CDR3 is 13 residues. Trimming took 3 bases from V and 5 from J, leaving 11 bases between them. In DNA, the CDR3 is TGTGCCAGCAGCTCCCAGGGTACGGAGACCCAGTACTTC. Protein product: CASSSQGTETQYF. Filled out from reference TRBV5-6 and TRBJ2-5, the complete variable domain reads DAGVTQSPTHLIKTRGQQVTLRCSPKSGHDTVSWYQQALGQGPQFIFQYYEEEERQRGNFPDRFSGHQFPNYSSELNVNALLLGDSALYLCASSSQGTETQYFGPGTRLLVL.

This clone was counted once. This chain joins TRBV7-9 and TRBJ1-2; D not resolved. V was clipped by 4 bases and J by 1 base, with 25 bases between them. Germline V CDR1 and CDR2: SEHNR, FQNEAQ (reference sequence). This CDR3 comprises 19 residues. The CDR3 sequence: CASSSLLLDRWGDNYGYTF. Written as DNA, the CDR3 is TGTGCCAGCAGCTCACTCTTGTTGGATCGCTGGGGAGATAACTATGGCTACACCTTC.

J is TRBJ2-2 and V is TRBV6-2 or TRBV6-3, with 12 nucleotides matching TRBD2. CDR1 and CDR2 from the germline V gene are MNHEY and SVGEGT. Losses at the gene ends were 3 bases for V and 4 bases for J; bases not matched to a gene: 9. The CDR3 is 18 residues long. As DNA, the CDR3 is TGTGCCAGCAGTTATCCCTTTACTAGCGGGGGGCCCACCGGGGAGCTGTTTTTT. Its protein is CASSYPFTSGGPTGELFF.

The chain recombines TRBV10-3 with TRBJ1-5; D is unresolved. The CDR3 loop spans 15 amino acids. CDR1 is ENHRY, CDR2 SYGVKD, per germline. V was cut by 6 bases and J by 6 bases, with 18 bases left in between. The DNA of the CDR3 is TGTGCCATCAGCCCTGTGTCCGGGATGAGTCAGCCCCAGCATTTT. Its translation: CAISPVSGMSQPQHF.